The 11 T cell receptor beta chains listed next were all sequenced from one sample in a study of T cell repertoires in cytomegalovirus infection. No antigens are known for them. TCRdb independently ran MiXCR on the reads; one entry per CDR3 protein. The sample holds approximately 100,000 distinct CDR3 sequences, about 30% seen once. Specimen: CD8+ T cells from cultured PBMCs, collected from culture after CMV antigen stimulation. These receptors all stem from a human donor in good health (CMV status not recorded). Some clones in this sample may be carry-over from other donors' samples.

This clonotype was picked up a small number of times. In nucleotides, the CDR3 is TGTGCCAGCAGTCGGACTAGCGGGGGTGAGGATACGCAGTATTTT. Protein product: CASSRTSGGEDTQYF. The chain employs TRBV7-9 and TRBJ2-3, with 13 bases aligning to TRBD2. From germline, CDR1 is SEHNR and CDR2 FQNEAQ (reference sequence). There are 15 residues in the CDR3. J was trimmed by 6 bases and V by 6 bases; bases with no gene match: 6.

This clonotype came up once. The genes are TRBV5-6 and TRBJ2-1; D not certain. Trimming took off 0 bases at V and 8 bases at J, with 9 bases between the two ends. Looked up from germline, CDR1 is SGHDT and CDR2 is YYEEEE. The CDR3 covers 13 residues. CDR3 residues: CASSLAGNHEQFF. The CDR3 DNA sequence: TGTGCCAGCAGCTTGGCAGGCAACCATGAGCAGTTCTTC.

Ten or more counts support this clonotype. This chain connects TRBV5-6 to TRBJ1-3, with D possibly matching TRBD1 (6 bases). V was clipped by 5 bases and J by 4 bases, with 13 bases between them. Germline V gene sequence: CDR1 SGHDT, CDR2 YYEEEE. The CDR3 extends over 14 amino acids. Written as DNA, the CDR3 is TGTGCCAGCAGTCCAGACAGGTCCGGAAACACCATATATTTT. This gives the protein CASSPDRSGNTIYF.

This clonotype was counted a few times. J is TRBJ2-5 and V is TRBV7-9, with 7 positions matching TRBD2. Germline trimming cut 1 base from V and 4 bases from J; bases unmatched to any gene: 15. CDR1 is SEHNR and CDR2 is FQNEAQ in the germline V gene (reference sequence). The CDR3 totals 18 residues. The CDR3 reads CASSLVPGRRWGGETQYF. The CDR3 DNA reads as TGTGCCAGCAGCTTAGTGCCTGGGAGGCGATGGGGGGGAGAGACCCAGTACTTC. The full variable domain, in which reference TRBV7-9 and TRBJ2-5 provide the parts outside the CDR3, is DTGVSQNPRHKITKRGQNVTFRCDPISEHNRLYWYRQTLGQGPEFLTYFQNEAQLEKSRLLSDRFSAERPKGSFSTLEIQRTEQGDSAMYLCASSLVPGRRWGGETQYFGPGTRLLVL.

The chain links TRBV19 to TRBJ1-2, with D unclear. Trimming cost V 2 bases and J 3 bases, with 16 bases left between them. Germline lookup yields CDR1 LNHDA and CDR2 SQIVND (reference sequence). The CDR3 is 16 amino acids. CDR3 coding DNA: TGTGCCAGTAGTATATCCACGGGGAGGTTCGACTATGGCTACACCTTC. Its translation: CASSISTGRFDYGYTF.

This clonotype was seen only a few times. The junction does not match germline at one end; this may be a read error. V and J are TRBV2 and TRBJ2-1, with TRBD1 matching over 12 bases. Germline-derived CDR1 and CDR2 are SNHLY and FYNNEI. The CDR3 loop spans 12 amino acids. The CDR3 bases are TGTGCCAGCAGTACCGGGACAGGGGGCAGAGTTTTC. Residues: CASSTGTGGRVF.

The V and J genes are TRBV7-2 and TRBJ2-5; D perhaps matches TRBD1 (6 bases). This CDR3 comprises 14 residues. V was shortened by 5 bases and J by 5 bases, with 15 bases between the two germline ends. Looked up from germline, CDR1 is SGHTA and CDR2 is FQGNSA. Here the CDR3 reads CASSITGSLETQYF. The CDR3 DNA reads as TGTGCCAGCAGCATCACAGGGAGTCTGGAGACCCAGTACTTC.

This chain uses TRBV2 with TRBJ2-1; D call uncertain. The CDR3 is 13 residues long. Between the trimmed V and J ends, which lost 3 bases and 5 bases, there was a span of 8 bases. CDR1 is SNHLY and CDR2 is FYNNEI in the germline V gene. The CDR3 bases are TGTGCCAGCAGTGAGGGTCCGAACAATGAGCAGTTCTTC. Translation: CASSEGPNNEQFF.

The chain recombines TRBV5-6 with TRBJ1-2; tentative D call: TRBD1 (5 bases). The germline gives CDR1 SGHDT, CDR2 YYEEEE. The germline V and J ends were trimmed by 4 bases and 3 bases, with 13 bases remaining between them. The CDR3 consists of 14 residues. CDR3 residues: CASSLGREYYGYTF. The CDR3 nucleotides are TGTGCCAGCAGCCTGGGCAGGGAGTACTATGGCTACACCTTC.

This clonotype was recorded at least ten times. The chain joins TRBV6-5 to TRBJ2-2; 7 nucleotides match TRBD1. V lost 4 bases, J lost 6 bases, and 17 bases stayed unmatched. CDR1 MNHEY and CDR2 SVGAGI come from the germline V gene. The CDR3 covers 18 residues. The CDR3 region has the DNA TGTGCCAGCAGTTTTCTCGCACAGGGGAGTAATTTGGCCGGGGAGCTGTTTTTT. It codes for CASSFLAQGSNLAGELFF.

This clonotype was counted ten times or more. V gene TRBV2 combines with J gene TRBJ2-3, with 7 bases that match TRBD1. CDR3 length: 15 amino acids. CDR1 and CDR2 (germline): SNHLY, FYNNEI. The V gene end was trimmed by 4 bases and the J gene end by 4 bases; junction bases not matched to a gene: 8. The CDR3: CASSGTGDMSDTQYF. The CDR3 bases are TGTGCCAGCAGTGGAACAGGGGACATGTCAGATACGCAGTATTTT.